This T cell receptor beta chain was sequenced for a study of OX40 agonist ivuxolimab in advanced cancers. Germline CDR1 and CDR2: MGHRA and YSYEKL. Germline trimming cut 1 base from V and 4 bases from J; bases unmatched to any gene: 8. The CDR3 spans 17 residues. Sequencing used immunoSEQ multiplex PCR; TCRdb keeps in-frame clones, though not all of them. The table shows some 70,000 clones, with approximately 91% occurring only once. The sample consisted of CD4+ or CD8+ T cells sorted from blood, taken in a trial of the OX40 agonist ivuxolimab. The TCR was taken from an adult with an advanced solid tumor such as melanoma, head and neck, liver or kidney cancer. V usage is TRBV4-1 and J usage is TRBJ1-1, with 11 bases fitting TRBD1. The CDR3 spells CASSQAGQGAGATEAFF. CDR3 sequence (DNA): TGCGCCAGCAGCCAAGCTGGACAGGGGGCCGGGGCCACTGAAGCTTTCTTT.